These 21 T cell receptor beta chains originate from one sample sequenced in a study of siplizumab effects on memory and regulatory T cells. Using immunoSEQ multiplex PCR, the repertoire was profiled, and TCRdb retains in-frame clones only, with some absent. This sample has 55,000 to 70,000 clones; just over 90% occur once, and the top ten carry less than 40%. Source material: CD8+ T cells sorted from blood. The receptors here all came from a human donor in good health.

The V gene is TRBV13, the J gene TRBJ2-7; D gene ambiguous. This CDR3 comprises 14 residues. The germline gives CDR1 PRHDT, CDR2 FYEKMQ (reference sequence). V dropped 0 bases and J dropped 1 base, with 7 bases sitting between them. CDR3 protein: CASSLGQKSYEQYF. CDR3 sequence (DNA): TGTGCCAGCAGCTTAGGACAGAAATCCTACGAGCAGTACTTC.

The chain employs TRBV21-1 and TRBJ1-5; TRBD1, as called in the table, went unchecked against the DNA. TRBV21-1 is a pseudogene segment. This CDR3 spans 16 amino acids. The CDR3 loop reads CASRMKQGRSNQPQHF. CDR3 sequence (DNA): TGTGCCAGCAGGATGAAACAGGGTCGGAGCAATCAGCCCCAGCATTTT.

CDR3: CASSFGLASYEQYF. Here the CDR3 DNA reads TGTGCCAGCAGCTTCGGGCTAGCGAGTTACGAGCAGTACTTC. This rearrangement joins TRBV7-6 to TRBJ2-7; possible D gene TRBD2, 6 bases. The length of the CDR3 is 14 residues. V lost 3 bases, J lost 4 bases, and 13 bases lay in between. Germline V gene sequence: CDR1 SGHVS, CDR2 FNYEAQ.

V and J are TRBV27 and TRBJ2-2; D is ambiguous. This CDR3 has 15 amino acids. Germline CDR1 reads MNHEY; CDR2 reads SMNVEV (reference sequence). Trimming pared 5 bases from V and 9 bases from J, leaving 19 bases between. The CDR3: CASSPDAGNPRELFF. The CDR3 coding sequence is TGTGCCAGCAGTCCCGACGCTGGGAATCCCAGGGAGCTGTTTTTT.

The V call is TRBV5-6, the J call TRBJ2-7; D is possibly TRBD2 (6 bases). Between the trimmed V and J ends, which lost 4 bases and 1 base, there was a span of 15 bases. CDR3 size: 15 residues. Germline CDR1 reads SGHDT; CDR2 reads YYEEEE. The CDR3 loop reads CASSLGAGTSYEQYF. The DNA of the CDR3 is TGTGCCAGCAGCCTGGGAGCAGGGACTTCCTACGAGCAGTACTTC.

V usage is TRBV12-5 and J usage is TRBJ1-2; 12 bases are a match to TRBD1. The CDR3 covers 14 residues. CDR1 is LGHNT, CDR2 FRNRAP, per germline. V trimming: 3 bases; J trimming: 7 bases; junction bases outside the gene matches: 3. The CDR3 DNA reads TGTGCTAGTGGTTTAGGGACAGGGGGCGCTGGCTACACCTTC. This gives the protein CASGLGTGGAGYTF. Combining the CDR3 with reference TRBV12-5 and TRBJ1-2 gives the whole variable domain DARVTQTPRHKVTEMGQEVTMRCQPILGHNTVFWYRQTMMQGLELLAYFRNRAPLDDSGMPKDRFSAEMPDATLATLKIQPSEPRDSAVYFCASGLGTGGAGYTFGSGTRLTVV.

V is TRBV12-5 and J is TRBJ1-1; no firm D call. Germline V gene sequence: CDR1 LGHNT, CDR2 FRNRAP. The CDR3 runs to 11 residues. Trimming shortened V by 6 bases and J by 5 bases, and 7 bases separated the two germline ends. The CDR3 here is CASGPPTEAFF. CDR3 bases: TGTGCTAGTGGGCCCCCAACTGAAGCTTTCTTT. Full variable domain (rest looked up from reference TRBV12-5 and TRBJ1-1): DARVTQTPRHKVTEMGQEVTMRCQPILGHNTVFWYRQTMMQGLELLAYFRNRAPLDDSGMPKDRFSAEMPDATLATLKIQPSEPRDSAVYFCASGPPTEAFFGQGTRLTVV.

The V gene is TRBV28, the J gene TRBJ1-1, with D unclear. The CDR3 has 13 residues. The germline V gene encodes CDR1 MDHEN and CDR2 SYDVKM. Trimming left V 2 bases short and J 3 bases short, with 7 bases between. The CDR3 region has the DNA TGTGCCAGCAGTTTACCTCGGGACACTGAAGCTTTCTTT. Amino acids: CASSLPRDTEAFF.

A few counts support this clone. V and J are TRBV7-9 and TRBJ1-1; the D is unclear. CDR1 and CDR2 (germline): SEHNR, FQNEAQ (reference sequence). There are 15 residues in the CDR3. V was shortened by 6 bases and J by 6 bases, with 20 bases between the two germline ends. The DNA of the CDR3 is TGTGCCAGCAGTCACATCGGCGTCGTACTACCTGAAGCTTTCTTT. Its protein is CASSHIGVVLPEAFF.

This rearrangement joins TRBV5-1 to TRBJ2-5; the D call may be TRBD1 or TRBD2 (5 bases each). CDR1 is SGHRS, CDR2 YFSETQ, per germline. This CDR3 spans 16 amino acids. V was cut by 3 bases and J by 4 bases, with 19 bases left in between. DNA for the CDR3: TGCGCCAGCAGCTCGGGCCTGGGGGATTGGCGAGAGACCCAGTACTTC. This codes for CASSSGLGDWRETQYF.

This sequence joins TRBV7-2 and TRBJ2-2; D is ambiguous. With 1 base removed from V and 8 bases from J, the gap between germline ends came to 8 bases. CDR1 SGHTA and CDR2 FQGNSA come from the germline V gene. This CDR3 comprises 13 residues. The CDR3 reads CASSLVEVGELFF. CDR3 nucleotides: TGTGCCAGCAGCTTAGTTGAGGTTGGGGAGCTGTTTTTT. The entire variable domain, with the rest obtained from reference TRBV7-2 and TRBJ2-2, is as follows: GAGVSQSPSNKVTEKGKDVELRCDPISGHTALYWYRQSLGQGLEFLIYFQGNSAPDKSGLPSDRFSAERTGGSVSTLTIQRTQQEDSAVYLCASSLVEVGELFFGEGSRLTVL.

This rearrangement joins TRBV5-1 to TRBJ2-1; possibly TRBD2 for D (6 bases). Trimming took 4 bases from V and 0 from J, leaving 14 bases between them. This CDR3 has 16 residues. Per germline, CDR1 SGHRS and CDR2 YFSETQ. The DNA of the CDR3 is TGCGCCAGCAGCCTCTTCGCGGGGAGCTCCTACAATGAGCAGTTCTTC. Its protein is CASSLFAGSSYNEQFF.

The chain recombines TRBV4-1 with TRBJ1-1, with TRBD1 matching over 7 bases. The CDR3 consists of 17 residues. Germline loops: CDR1 MGHRA, CDR2 YSYEKL. V was pared by 1 base and J by 0 bases, with 8 bases of the junction left unmatched. Written as DNA, the CDR3 is TGCGCCAGCAGCCAAGTAGAGGGGGCGGACGTGAACACTGAAGCTTTCTTT. It translates to CASSQVEGADVNTEAFF.

The chain recombines TRBV9 with TRBJ2-1, with 13 bases identical to TRBD2. Per germline, CDR1 SGDLS and CDR2 YYNGEE. The CDR3 is 20 residues long. J was trimmed by 3 bases and V by 3 bases; bases with no gene match: 15. DNA for the CDR3: TGTGCCAGCAGCGCCGCCGGGACTAGCGGGACCAATACGTTCTACAATGAGCAGTTCTTC. This sequence encodes CASSAAGTSGTNTFYNEQFF. Drawing the rest from reference TRBV9 and TRBJ2-1, the complete variable domain is DSGVTQTPKHLITATGQRVTLRCSPRSGDLSVYWYQQSLDQGLQFLIQYYNGEERAKGNILERFSAQQFPDLHSELNLSSLELGDSALYFCASSAAGTSGTNTFYNEQFFGPGTRLTVL.

The chain combines TRBV11-1 with TRBJ2-7; D gene unclear. V shed 3 bases and J shed 2 bases, with 8 bases lying between them. Germline V lookup: CDR1 SGHAT, CDR2 FQDESV (reference sequence). The CDR3 sequence is 13 residues long. The DNA for the CDR3 is TGTGCCAGCAGCTTTAAGGGCCCCTACGAGCAGTACTTC. This gives the protein CASSFKGPYEQYF.

This clone was picked up one time. This chain links TRBV6-6 with TRBJ1-4, with D hard to call. Germline V gene sequence: CDR1 MNHNY, CDR2 SVGAGI (reference sequence). The CDR3 has 16 amino acids. V dropped 2 bases and J dropped 3 bases, with 13 bases sitting between them. CDR3 sequence reads: CASSYVVGGSNEKLFF. In nucleotides, the CDR3 is TGTGCCAGCAGTTACGTGGTAGGAGGGTCTAATGAAAAACTGTTTTTT.

This chain joins TRBV6-6 and TRBJ1-1, with a tentative D call TRBD1 (5 bases). Germline-derived CDR1 and CDR2 are MNHNY and SVGAGI (reference sequence). CDR3 length: 13 residues. Trimming pared 2 bases from V and 6 bases from J, leaving 10 bases between. Here the CDR3 DNA reads TGTGCCAGCAGTTACCCACGGGGCGCTGAAGCTTTCTTT. It is translated as CASSYPRGAEAFF.

The chain combines TRBV27 with TRBJ2-1; D is perhaps TRBD2 (6 bases). This CDR3 region has 12 residues. In germline, CDR1 is MNHEY, CDR2 SMNVEV (reference sequence). Trimming stripped 6 bases from V and 6 bases from J, with 9 bases between. DNA of the CDR3: TGTGCCAGCAGAGGAGGGCCCAATGAGCAGTTCTTC. This encodes CASRGGPNEQFF.

The genes are TRBV5-8 and TRBJ2-1; D gene uncertain. The CDR3 covers 16 residues. With 3 bases removed from V and 4 bases from J, the gap between germline ends came to 17 bases. The V gene's germline CDR1 is SGHTS and CDR2 YDEGEE. The chain's CDR3 is CASSSLWAPGYNEQFF. CDR3 sequence (DNA): TGTGCCAGCAGCTCCCTGTGGGCCCCGGGTTACAATGAGCAGTTCTTC. Together with reference TRBV5-8 and TRBJ2-1, the CDR3 gives the full variable domain: EAGVTQSPTHLIKTRGQQATLRCSPISGHTSVYWYQQALGLGLQFLLWYDEGEERNRGNFPPRFSGRQFPNYSSELNVNALELEDSALYLCASSSLWAPGYNEQFFGPGTRLTVL.

The chain links TRBV29-1 to TRBJ1-2; D remains unclear. The CDR3 is 11 amino acids. The V gene lost 6 bases and the J gene lost 6 bases, with 11 bases spanning the gap. Germline V lookup: CDR1 SQVTM, CDR2 ANQGSEA. The chain's CDR3 is CSVQNTNGYTF. CDR3 DNA: TGCAGCGTCCAAAACACAAATGGCTACACCTTC.

J is TRBJ2-7 and V is TRBV2; 9 nucleotides agree with TRBD2. Trimming removed 4 bases from V and 10 bases from J; junction bases left unmatched: 5. Germline assignment: CDR1 SNHLY and CDR2 FYNNEI. The CDR3 loop spans 12 amino acids. CDR3 sequence reads: CASSGLAEHQYF. The CDR3 coding sequence is TGTGCCAGCAGTGGACTAGCGGAGCACCAGTACTTC.